One sample yielded the 5 T cell receptor beta chains listed below, sequenced in a study of Graves' ophthalmopathy and Graves' hyperthyroidism. Amplification of the TCR beta CDR3 regions used RNA transcripts (as template). First-round RT-PCR used HTBI primers; second-round multiplex PCR followed. TCRdb independently ran MiXCR on the multiplex PCR reads; one entry per CDR3 protein. The sample carries about 740,000 distinct CDR3 sequences, roughly 40% recorded once. Sequencing was done on a sample of peripheral blood. All receptors derive from an adult man with Graves' ophthalmopathy.

This clonotype was observed a handful of times. The chain is built from TRBV5-1 and TRBJ2-5; tentatively, D is TRBD2 (6 bases). V was trimmed by 2 bases and J by 4 bases, leaving 15 bases between them. Germline CDR1 is SGHRS and CDR2 is YFSETQ. This CDR3 spans 15 amino acids. The DNA for the CDR3 is TGCGCCAGCAGCTTTCATGGAGGGCGAGGAGAGACCCAGTACTTC. Encoded protein: CASSFHGGRGETQYF.

This clonotype was found many times. This chain uses TRBV10-3 with TRBJ1-1; TRBD1 matches at 9 bases. There are 13 residues in the CDR3. Germline V gene data show CDR1 as ENHRY and CDR2 as SYGVKD. The junction had 4 bases not matched to a gene; V was cut back by 8 bases and J by 3 bases. CDR3: CAIGTGLDTEAFF. DNA of the CDR3: TGTGCCATCGGGACAGGGTTGGACACTGAAGCTTTCTTT.

In this sample, this clonotype turned up a few times. The J gene is TRBJ2-5, the V gene TRBV7-9; possibly TRBD1 or TRBD2 for D (5 bases each). V lost 5 bases, J lost 7 bases, and 20 bases lay in between. The CDR3 consists of 15 residues. Germline V gives CDR1 SEHNR, CDR2 FQNEAQ (reference sequence). In nucleotides, the CDR3 is TGTGCCAGCAGCCTTCTGGGGACGGGTTCCGCGACCCAGTACTTC. Protein sequence: CASSLLGTGSATQYF.

The genes are TRBV5-4 and TRBJ2-3, with D perhaps assigned TRBD1 or TRBD2 (5 bases each). The length of the CDR3 is 16 residues. In germline, CDR1 is SGHNT, CDR2 YYREEE (reference sequence). V was cut by 3 bases and J by 6 bases, with 20 bases left in between. The CDR3 DNA follows: TGTGCCAGCAGCTCGGACTTTGAGGGGACCCCCGATACGCAGTATTTT. Amino acid sequence: CASSSDFEGTPDTQYF. Using reference TRBV5-4 and TRBJ2-3 for the parts outside the CDR3, the full variable domain is ETGVTQSPTHLIKTRGQQVTLRCSSQSGHNTVSWYQQALGQGPQFIFQYYREEENGRGNFPPRFSGLQFPNYSSELNVNALELDDSALYLCASSSDFEGTPDTQYFGPGTRLTVL.

Comment on this clonotype: A much larger clone sits a single nucleotide away, making a read error possible. V usage is TRBV11-1 and J usage is TRBJ1-6; TRBD1 matches 8 bases. CDR3 size: 15 residues. J was trimmed by 6 bases and V by 5 bases; bases with no gene match: 6. CDR1 SGHAT and CDR2 FQDESV come from the germline V gene (reference sequence). The DNA for the CDR3 is TGTGCCAGCAGCGGCCCCGGGACAGGTAATTCACCCCTCCACTTT. Protein sequence: CASSGPGTGNSPLHF.